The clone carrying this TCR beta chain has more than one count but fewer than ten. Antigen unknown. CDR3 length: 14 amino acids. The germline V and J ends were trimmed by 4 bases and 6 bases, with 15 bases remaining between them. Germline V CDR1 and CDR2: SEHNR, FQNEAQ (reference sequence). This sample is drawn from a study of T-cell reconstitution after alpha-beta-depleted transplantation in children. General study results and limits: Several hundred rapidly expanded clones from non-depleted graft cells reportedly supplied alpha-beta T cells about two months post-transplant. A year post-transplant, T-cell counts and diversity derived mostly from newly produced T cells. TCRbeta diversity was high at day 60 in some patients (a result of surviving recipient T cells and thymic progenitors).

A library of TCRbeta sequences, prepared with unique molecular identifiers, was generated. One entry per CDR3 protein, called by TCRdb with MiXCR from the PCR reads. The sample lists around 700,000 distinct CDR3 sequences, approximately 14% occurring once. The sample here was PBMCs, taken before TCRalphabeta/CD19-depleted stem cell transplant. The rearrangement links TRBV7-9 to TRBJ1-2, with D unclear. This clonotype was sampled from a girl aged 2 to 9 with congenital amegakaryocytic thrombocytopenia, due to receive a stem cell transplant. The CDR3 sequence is CASSSVPPGDGYTF. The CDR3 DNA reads TGTGCCAGCAGCTCCGTCCCACCGGGAGATGGCTACACCTTC.